One sample yielded the 32 T cell receptor beta chains listed below, sequenced in a study of blood T cell repertoires in COVID-19. Sequencing used immunoSEQ multiplex PCR; TCRdb keeps in-frame clones, though not all of them. The table records 150,000 to 200,000 clones, 80% to 90% of them present only once. What was sequenced was peripheral blood. The receptors were gathered from a man between 18 and 29 years old who had recovered from COVID-19.

The chain couples TRBV12-5 to TRBJ2-1, with 11 bases matching TRBD2. CDR1 is LGHNT and CDR2 is FRNRAP in the germline V gene. This CDR3 comprises 13 residues. V was pared by 8 bases and J by 9 bases, with 6 bases of the junction left unmatched. This chain's CDR3 is CASLAGGLGEQFF. CDR3 bases: TGTGCTAGTTTAGCGGGAGGGTTGGGTGAGCAGTTCTTC.

The DNA of the CDR3 is TGCGCCAGCAGCCAATCCGACAGGGACACTGAAGCTTTCTTT. Translating gives CASSQSDRDTEAFF. V is TRBV4-3 and J is TRBJ1-1; 7 bases match TRBD1. The CDR3 spans 14 residues. V lost 2 bases to trimming and J lost 3 bases; unmatched junction nucleotides: 3. Germline V gene sequence: CDR1 LGHNA, CDR2 YSLEER.

The chain has TRBV4-3 and TRBJ1-1; D might be TRBD1 (6 bases). Between the trimmed V and J ends, which lost 0 bases and 8 bases, there was a span of 16 bases. This CDR3 is built from 15 residues. CDR1 is LGHNA and CDR2 is YSLEER in the germline V gene. The CDR3 spells CASSQDSRTESEAFF. The CDR3 DNA reads TGCGCCAGCAGCCAAGACTCACGGACAGAATCAGAAGCTTTCTTT.

The rearrangement links TRBV9 to TRBJ2-1, with TRBD2 matching 7 bases. V was pared by 0 bases and J by 7 bases, with 16 bases of the junction left unmatched. Germline CDR1 is SGDLS and CDR2 is YYNGEE. The CDR3 has 18 amino acids. CDR3 amino acids: CASSVEPTPSGLVNEQFF. CDR3 bases: TGTGCCAGCAGCGTAGAACCCACTCCTAGCGGACTAGTTAATGAGCAGTTCTTC.

This clone was seen a single time. The CDR3 reads CASSYGGSSYNEQFF. CDR3 coding DNA: TGTGCCAGCAGTTACGGCGGGAGCTCCTACAATGAGCAGTTCTTC. The V gene is TRBV6-5, the J gene TRBJ2-1; 7 bases align to TRBD2. This CDR3 has 15 amino acids. Germline CDR1 reads MNHEY; CDR2 reads SVGAGI. V gave up 2 bases and J gave up 0 bases; unmatched junction bases: 1.

The chain has TRBV7-9 and TRBJ2-7; a possible D gene is TRBD2 (6 bases). Trimming shortened V by 5 bases and J by 7 bases, and 18 bases separated the two germline ends. Germline V gene sequence: CDR1 SEHNR, CDR2 FQNEAQ (reference sequence). The CDR3 is 14 residues long. CDR3 protein: CASSPPGDTPEQYF. CDR3 nucleotides: TGTGCCAGCAGCCCCCCGGGGGATACTCCTGAGCAGTACTTC. Combining the CDR3 with reference TRBV7-9 and TRBJ2-7 gives the whole variable domain DTGVSQNPRHKITKRGQNVTFRCDPISEHNRLYWYRQTLGQGPEFLTYFQNEAQLEKSRLLSDRFSAERPKGSFSTLEIQRTEQGDSAMYLCASSPPGDTPEQYFGPGTRLTVT.

This chain joins TRBV4-3 and TRBJ1-5; perhaps TRBD1 as D (5 bases). The germline V and J ends were trimmed by 1 base and 3 bases, with 10 bases remaining between them. Germline assignment: CDR1 LGHNA and CDR2 YSLEER. CDR3 length: 15 amino acids. CDR3 amino acids: CASSQGAGLNQPQHF. In DNA, the CDR3 is TGCGCCAGCAGCCAAGGGGCGGGGCTCAATCAGCCCCAGCATTTT.

The rearrangement links TRBV7-2 to TRBJ2-7; a weak D match, TRBD2 (7 bases). The CDR3 has 14 amino acids. Trimming removed 5 bases from V and 6 bases from J, with 17 bases in between. In germline, CDR1 is SGHTA, CDR2 FQGNSA. CDR3 sequence reads: CASSRIGGGSEQYF. The CDR3 nucleotides are TGTGCCAGCAGCCGTATAGGGGGGGGTTCCGAGCAGTACTTC.

The chain links TRBV27 to TRBJ2-3; D uncertain. From germline, CDR1 is MNHEY and CDR2 SMNVEV (reference sequence). Trimming pared 2 bases from V and 4 bases from J, leaving 10 bases between. This CDR3 has 14 residues. As DNA, the CDR3 is TGTGCCAGCAGTTTAGGCCAGGTTTCAGATACGCAGTATTTT. Its translation: CASSLGQVSDTQYF.

The V and J genes are TRBV15 and TRBJ2-3, with D perhaps TRBD2 (7 bases). This CDR3 is built from 14 residues. The germline V gene has CDR1 LNHNV and CDR2 YYDKDF (reference sequence). Trimming pared 0 bases from V and 6 bases from J, leaving 10 bases between. The CDR3 DNA follows: TGTGCCACCAGCAGAGATGGGGGGGCGGATACGCAGTATTTT. Translation gives CATSRDGGADTQYF.

The V and J genes are TRBV6-5 and TRBJ1-4; 12 bases agree with TRBD1. CDR1 and CDR2 (germline): MNHEY, SVGAGI. There are 14 residues in the CDR3. After removal of 8 bases from V and 7 bases from J, the junction contained 5 bases not matched to a gene. The CDR3 coding sequence is TGTGCCAGCTGCGGGACAGGGGGCTGTGAAAAACTGTTTTTT. Protein product: CASCGTGGCEKLFF.

The chain couples TRBV5-1 to TRBJ2-5; tentative D call: TRBD1 (6 bases). From germline, CDR1 is SGHRS and CDR2 YFSETQ. The CDR3 is 15 amino acids. V gave up 4 bases and J gave up 4 bases, with 17 bases separating them. CDR3 DNA sequence: TGCGCCAGCAGCGCGAACACAGGGAAAGGAGAGACCCAGTACTTC. It codes for CASSANTGKGETQYF. Combining the CDR3 with reference TRBV5-1 and TRBJ2-5 gives the whole variable domain KAGVTQTPRYLIKTRGQQVTLSCSPISGHRSVSWYQQTPGQGLQFLFEYFSETQRNKGNFPGRFSGRQFSNSRSEMNVSTLELGDSALYLCASSANTGKGETQYFGPGTRLLVL.

This chain connects TRBV19 to TRBJ1-2; D is possibly TRBD1 (5 bases). V was clipped by 3 bases and J by 3 bases, with 14 bases between them. The V gene's germline CDR1 is LNHDA and CDR2 SQIVND (reference sequence). The CDR3 is 15 amino acids. CDR3 region: CASSMLMGLDYGYTF. CDR3 DNA: TGTGCCAGTAGTATGTTGATGGGGCTCGACTATGGCTACACCTTC.

V usage is TRBV6-2 or TRBV6-3 and J usage is TRBJ1-2; no reliable D call. The CDR3 has 13 amino acids. V was cut by 5 bases and J by 8 bases, with 15 bases left in between. CDR1 MNHEY and CDR2 SVGEGT come from the germline V gene. The CDR3 reads CASSGGPPYGYTF. CDR3 bases: TGTGCCAGCAGTGGCGGGCCCCCCTACGGCTACACCTTC.

CDR3: CASRSRSTGELFF. For the CDR3, the DNA is TGTGCCAGCAGGAGTCGCTCCACCGGGGAGCTGTTTTTT. V and J are TRBV2 and TRBJ2-2; D is uncertain. Trimming took 6 bases from V and 4 from J, leaving 9 bases between them. The CDR3 length is 13 residues. The germline gives CDR1 SNHLY, CDR2 FYNNEI.

The chain carries TRBV9 and TRBJ1-1, with D unresolved. This CDR3 comprises 14 residues. V lost 3 bases and J lost 5, with 14 bases in between. Germline V CDR1 and CDR2: SGDLS, YYNGEE. CDR3 nucleotides: TGTGCCAGCAGCGCCTCTTCCACCGGGACTGAAGCTTTCTTT. The encoded protein is CASSASSTGTEAFF. Variable domain in full (rest from reference TRBV9 and TRBJ1-1): DSGVTQTPKHLITATGQRVTLRCSPRSGDLSVYWYQQSLDQGLQFLIQYYNGEERAKGNILERFSAQQFPDLHSELNLSSLELGDSALYFCASSASSTGTEAFFGQGTRLTVV.

This chain links TRBV14 with TRBJ2-2, with D possibly being TRBD2 (5 bases). From germline, CDR1 is SGHDN and CDR2 FVKESK. Trimming left V 3 bases short and J 5 bases short, with 7 bases between. CDR3 length: 13 residues. The DNA for the CDR3 is TGTGCCAGCAGCCACACTAGAACCGGGGAGCTGTTTTTT. Protein: CASSHTRTGELFF.

CDR3 coding DNA: TGTGCCAGCAGCACCTGGACTAGCGGGATGGGTGGGAGAGAGACCCAGTACTTC. Protein sequence: CASSTWTSGMGGRETQYF. The V call is TRBV7-2, the J call TRBJ2-5, with TRBD2 identical over 12 bases. This CDR3 has 18 residues. Germline V lookup: CDR1 SGHTA, CDR2 FQGNSA. V lost 5 bases, J lost 4 bases, and 14 bases stayed unmatched.

The chain has TRBV4-1 and TRBJ2-7; D perhaps matches TRBD1 (6 bases). With 1 base removed from V and 3 bases from J, the gap between germline ends came to 16 bases. Germline loops: CDR1 MGHRA, CDR2 YSYEKL. This CDR3 is 16 amino acids long. Here the CDR3 DNA reads TGCGCCAGCAGCCAAGTAACCGGACAGACCTACTACGAGCAGTACTTC. This gives the protein CASSQVTGQTYYEQYF.

In its sample, this clone was seen a few times. The chain has TRBV6-5 and TRBJ2-6, with D unclear. The CDR3 spans 16 residues. V dropped 0 bases and J dropped 0 bases, with 6 bases sitting between them. The germline V gene has CDR1 MNHEY and CDR2 SVGAGI. The CDR3 DNA is TGTGCCAGCAGTTACTCGGCAAGCTCTGGGGCCAACGTCCTGACTTTC. It translates to CASSYSASSGANVLTF.

This clone appeared a single time. The gene calls are TRBV5-1 and TRBJ2-1, with 8 bases that match TRBD2. Germline V lookup: CDR1 SGHRS, CDR2 YFSETQ. The CDR3 has 16 residues. Trimming cost V 7 bases and J 4 bases; bases outside gene matches: 13. The CDR3 coding sequence is TGCGCCAGCCTATCCCCTATTAGCGGGACATACAATGAGCAGTTCTTC. Translation: CASLSPISGTYNEQFF. Drawing the rest from reference TRBV5-1 and TRBJ2-1, the complete variable domain is KAGVTQTPRYLIKTRGQQVTLSCSPISGHRSVSWYQQTPGQGLQFLFEYFSETQRNKGNFPGRFSGRQFSNSRSEMNVSTLELGDSALYLCASLSPISGTYNEQFFGPGTRLTVL.

A single count supports this clone. The V gene is TRBV6-5, the J gene TRBJ1-1, with 8 bases identical to TRBD1. The CDR3 contains 15 residues. Germline lookup yields CDR1 MNHEY and CDR2 SVGAGI. V trimming: 5 bases; J trimming: 3 bases; junction bases outside the gene matches: 8. Written as DNA, the CDR3 is TGTGCCAGCAGTAGCTCCAACAGGGGGTACACTGAAGCTTTCTTT. This encodes CASSSSNRGYTEAFF.

The table lists this clone with a count of one. The chain combines TRBV6-2 or TRBV6-3 with TRBJ2-1; possibly TRBD2 for D (6 bases). Germline lookup yields CDR1 MNHEY and CDR2 SVGEGT. The V end lost 2 bases, the J end lost 10 bases, and 21 bases lay between the germline ends. The CDR3 runs 16 residues. The CDR3 sequence is CASSYTGGTPRMEQFF. The CDR3 bases are TGTGCCAGCAGTTACACGGGCGGGACTCCCCGCATGGAGCAGTTCTTC.

The CDR3 DNA is TGTGCCAGCAGCCAAGCCCCAAAGGAGTATGAGACCCAGTACTTC. It codes for CASSQAPKEYETQYF. The V call is TRBV3-1 (or the pseudogene TRBV3-2), the J call TRBJ2-5; D is ambiguous. V lost 1 base and J lost 5, with 14 bases in between. This CDR3 has 15 amino acids. The V gene's germline CDR1 is LGHDT and CDR2 YNNKEL (reference sequence).

The genes are TRBV5-1 and TRBJ2-1; 8 bases fit TRBD2. Per germline, CDR1 SGHRS and CDR2 YFSETQ. The CDR3 sequence is 13 residues long. After removal of 6 bases from V and 3 bases from J, the junction contained 2 bases not matched to a gene. In DNA, the CDR3 is TGCGCCAGCATGGCGGGAGGCTACAATGAGCAGTTCTTC. Protein product: CASMAGGYNEQFF. The full variable domain, with the rest looked up from reference TRBV5-1 and TRBJ2-1, is KAGVTQTPRYLIKTRGQQVTLSCSPISGHRSVSWYQQTPGQGLQFLFEYFSETQRNKGNFPGRFSGRQFSNSRSEMNVSTLELGDSALYLCASMAGGYNEQFFGPGTRLTVL.

This chain connects TRBV4-1 to TRBJ2-2; D is undetermined. CDR3 size: 16 residues. CDR1 is MGHRA, CDR2 YSYEKL, per germline. Trimming stripped 1 base from V and 8 bases from J, with 17 bases between. The CDR3 loop is CASSQGFSFGAGELFF. The CDR3 coding sequence is TGCGCCAGCAGCCAAGGGTTTAGTTTTGGTGCTGGGGAGCTGTTTTTT.

The rearrangement links TRBV7-9 to TRBJ2-1; the match to TRBD2 covers 7 bases. V lost 3 bases and J lost 9; bases outside the gene matches: 11. The CDR3 covers 15 residues. CDR1 and CDR2 (germline): SEHNR, FQNEAQ (reference sequence). The CDR3 loop is CASSFGSGFSGEQFF. Written as DNA, the CDR3 is TGTGCCAGCAGCTTCGGTAGCGGGTTCTCCGGTGAGCAGTTCTTC.

The chain joins TRBV28 to TRBJ1-4; TRBD1 matches at 8 bases. The V gene end was trimmed by 6 bases and the J gene end by 5 bases; junction bases not matched to a gene: 5. CDR1 and CDR2 from the germline V gene are MDHEN and SYDVKM. This CDR3 contains 14 residues. The CDR3 here is CASRDGQGNEKLFF. As DNA, the CDR3 is TGTGCCAGCAGAGATGGACAGGGCAATGAAAAACTGTTTTTT.

The rearrangement links TRBV4-1 to TRBJ1-2; tentatively, D is TRBD1 (6 bases). Trimming removed 2 bases at V and 4 bases at J, with 11 bases between. There are 14 residues in the CDR3. Germline V gene data show CDR1 as MGHRA and CDR2 as YSYEKL. The chain's CDR3 is CASSQPDRIYGYTF. The CDR3 nucleotides are TGCGCCAGCAGCCAACCGGACAGAATCTATGGCTACACCTTC.

V and J are TRBV27 and TRBJ2-1, with D possibly being TRBD1 (6 bases). Trimming removed 7 bases from V and 6 bases from J, with 22 bases in between. Germline CDR1 MNHEY, CDR2 SMNVEV (reference sequence). The CDR3 totals 16 residues. Here the CDR3 DNA reads TGTGCCAGCACCTCAGGGTGGGACACCGAGGGCAATGAGCAGTTCTTC. Protein: CASTSGWDTEGNEQFF.

This chain joins TRBV2 and TRBJ1-1; no clear D. The CDR3 runs 14 residues. Trimming shortened V by 5 bases and J by 8 bases, and 18 bases separated the two germline ends. The germline CDR1 and CDR2 sequences are SNHLY and FYNNEI. DNA for the CDR3: TGTGCCAGCAGTCTTGAGGGCCGAGGGAGAGAAGCTTTCTTT. This translates into CASSLEGRGREAFF.

J is TRBJ2-1 and V is TRBV19; 8 bases line up with TRBD2. The CDR3 length is 14 residues. Germline V gives CDR1 LNHDA, CDR2 SQIVND (reference sequence). V gave up 6 bases and J gave up 5 bases; unmatched junction bases: 6. In nucleotides, the CDR3 is TGTGCCAGTAGGGTAGCGGGAATAAACAATGAGCAGTTCTTC. The encoded protein is CASRVAGINNEQFF.